This T cell receptor beta chain stems from a study of monozygotic twins with inflammatory bowel disease (dated by TCRdb to about 2019). Notes on the research overall: In total, about 28 monozygotic twin pairs made up the full study: 19 Danish pairs, all IBD-discordant, plus nine German pairs, of which four were IBD-concordant and five were IBD-discordant. The search for disease-associated traits relied mainly on comparing IBD patients with their genetically identical healthy co-twins within discordant pairs. Each individual had, on average, about 151 000 unique TCRalpha sequences and 181 000 unique TCRbeta sequences available for analysis.

Libraries were built with 5' RACE. Each TCR library was prepared from about 3.5 ug of total RNA. For each sample, cDNA synthesis with SMARTScribe reverse transcriptase was split into eight separate reactions. Unique molecular identifiers containing a 6-nucleotide sample barcode were introduced through template switching during cDNA synthesis. Two nested PCRs of 16 and 9 cycles amplified the TCRalpha and TCRbeta cDNA, and bead purification followed each PCR. Before amplification, the cDNA was treated with uracil DNA-glycosylase and purified using the QIAquick PCR purification kit. The second PCR added Illumina TruSeq-compatible adapters along with sample-specific barcodes. Library quality and concentration were checked on TapeStation and Qubit, and libraries were pooled at around 5.3 ng each. Pooled libraries were sequenced on an Illumina HiSeq2500 single-index Rapid Run with 2 x 100 bp reads and custom sequencing primers. Per the source publication's procedure: MiGEC version 1.2.6 was used for UMI-based consensus assembly to correct PCR and sequencing errors. MiXCR version 2.1.1 was used to carry out V(D)J alignment, clonotype assembly and CDR3 extraction. To normalise gene usage, clonotype sharing and MAIT/NKT TCR abundance, the top 1000, 10 000 and 20 000 clonotypes in each sample were analysed. Diversity was computed as the inverse Simpson index with the vegan R package after downsampling to 27 000 UMIs. Statistical testing used paired Mann-Whitney U tests on the discordant twin pairs and applied Benjamini-Hochberg correction for multiple testing. The reads were reprocessed in TCRdb, with one entry per CDR3 protein sequence and no accompanying DNA. The V and J calls and clone size are TCRdb's, not the authors'. The sample has around 140,000 distinct CDR3 sequences on record. The top ten clonotypes cover roughly 2.5% of the sample.

Taken from cysteine to phenylalanine, the CDR3 has 18 residues. This entry has no DNA. Via the germline V gene, CDR1 is MNHEY and CDR2 SVGAGI. From each donor, a 2.5 ml peripheral blood sample was collected into PAXgene tubes and kept at -80 degrees C. Total RNA was isolated from whole blood with the PAXgene blood miRNA kit on an automated QIAcube, without T cell sorting. Deep TCRalpha and TCRbeta repertoire profiling with unique molecular barcoding was performed on peripheral blood of monozygotic twin pairs concordant or discordant for inflammatory bowel disease. Smoking habits were recorded for all twin pairs, with individuals classified as current, former or never smokers. The full study reports these points: No difference in repertoire similarity was observed between concordant and discordant twins, possibly owing to limited statistical power. No single strong signal or clonotype linked to IBD turned up in the results, so the idea that one exists was not supported. Measured by the inverse Simpson index, TCRbeta repertoire diversity was lower in IBD patients than in their healthy co-twins. Differing immunosuppressive treatments among patients may have added background noise and inter-individual variability to the repertoires. The analysis was unable to tell apart different T cell subtypes. Fewer clonotypes were shared with other individuals by IBD patients than by healthy twins, most markedly in patients showing signs of disease activity.

To note about this clonotype: Its antigen specificity is not known.

Rearrangement joined TRBV6-5 to TRBJ2-5; TCRdb reports TRBD1, a call that lacks DNA to check it against. This TCR was sampled from a human donor with ulcerative colitis or Crohn's disease, or a healthy co-twin of an affected twin (not recorded which). Sequenced input: blood. The CDR3 region reads CASSYSHGQGVILETQYF.